The 8 T cell receptor beta chains below all came from one sample that was sequenced in a study of CD4 T cells in relation to SARS-CoV-2 and coronaviruses. Profiled with immunoSEQ multiplex PCR; TCRdb holds only in-frame clones, not every one. The sample lists 35,000 to 45,000 clones, about 80% occurring once. These receptors have no known antigen. The sample consisted of naive CD4+ T cells from PBMCs, cultured in vitro. The subset is: naive CD4+ T cells isolated by negative enrichment. These receptors were obtained from an adult with COVID-19.

The chain employs TRBV29-1 and TRBJ2-5; D may be TRBD2 (5 bases). Germline CDR1 SQVTM, CDR2 ANQGSEA. V lost 7 bases and J 5 bases, leaving 17 bases between the germline ends. CDR3 length: 13 residues. CDR3 protein: CSGGTPSGETQYF. CDR3 nucleotide sequence: TGCAGCGGGGGAACACCGTCGGGGGAGACCCAGTACTTC.

The chain links TRBV28 to TRBJ1-1; D uncertain. CDR1 is MDHEN, CDR2 SYDVKM, per germline. The CDR3 has 14 residues. Trimming removed 6 bases at V and 4 bases at J, with 15 bases between. The CDR3 region has the DNA TGTGCCAGCAGCCCCGCCGGGGTTTCCACTGAAGCTTTCTTT. Protein product: CASSPAGVSTEAFF.

V usage is TRBV6-5 and J usage is TRBJ1-6; TRBD1 matches at 7 bases. J lost 9 bases, V lost 4 bases, and 6 bases had no gene match. Germline loops: CDR1 MNHEY, CDR2 SVGAGI. CDR3 size: 14 residues. CDR3 coding DNA: TGTGCCAGCAGTTCAACAGGGGAGGGTTCACCCCTCCACTTT. Protein product: CASSSTGEGSPLHF.

The CDR3: CASSAGAGVDYGYTF. The CDR3 coding sequence is TGTGCCAGCAGCGCGGGGGCAGGGGTTGACTATGGCTACACCTTC. This chain connects TRBV5-6 to TRBJ1-2; weak D call: TRBD1 (6 bases). This CDR3 region has 15 residues. The V end lost 4 bases, the J end lost 3 bases, and 16 bases lay between the germline ends. Per germline, CDR1 SGHDT and CDR2 YYEEEE.

This chain uses TRBV7-2 with TRBJ2-1; TRBD2 matches at 7 bases. Germline values: CDR1 SGHTA, CDR2 FQGNSA. Germline trimming cut 10 bases from V and 1 base from J; bases unmatched to any gene: 4. CDR3 length: 13 amino acids. Here the CDR3 reads CATRAGSYNEQFF. In DNA, the CDR3 is TGTGCCACCAGAGCGGGGTCCTACAATGAGCAGTTCTTC.

The chain recombines TRBV4-1 with TRBJ1-5; possibly TRBD1 for D (5 bases). The germline V gene has CDR1 MGHRA and CDR2 YSYEKL. The CDR3 has 16 amino acids. Trimming cost V 4 bases and J 5 bases, with 18 bases left between them. In DNA, the CDR3 is TGCGCCAGCAGCCGAAGGACGGGGAGCAGGGATCAGCCCCAGCATTTT. Its protein is CASSRRTGSRDQPQHF.

The rearrangement uses TRBV27 and TRBJ2-7; 10 bases agree with TRBD2. Germline trimming cut 2 bases from V and 2 bases from J; bases unmatched to any gene: 12. Per germline, CDR1 MNHEY and CDR2 SMNVEV (reference sequence). The CDR3 extends over 18 amino acids. CDR3 DNA sequence: TGTGCCAGCAGTTTAGGGGGACTAGCGAATCTCCGGCCCTACGAGCAGTACTTC. It specifies CASSLGGLANLRPYEQYF.

The chain has TRBV9 and TRBJ2-1, with 7 bases matching TRBD2. The trim removed 4 bases at V and 4 bases at J, leaving 14 bases unmatched. The CDR3 runs 17 residues. Germline CDR1 reads SGDLS; CDR2 reads YYNGEE. CDR3 coding DNA: TGTGCCAGCAGCCCTCAGCGGGGAGACGCAATTTACAATGAGCAGTTCTTC. Protein product: CASSPQRGDAIYNEQFF.